This T cell receptor beta chain emerged from a study of blood T cell repertoires in COVID-19 (dated by TCRdb to about 2020). About the full investigation: Collaborator samples came from the United States, Italy and Spain and covered acute and convalescent phases of COVID-19. Samples came from the ongoing ImmuneRACE study (first 160 participants) plus 1,254 subjects from 6 global collaborators. Subjects who had been exposed to COVID-19, were actively infected with it, or had recovered from it provided the deeply sampled blood TCRbeta repertoires that made up the dataset. Sample metadata almost always included a de-identified subject ID, COVID-19 status, age in years and sex. The repertoires were released in a freely available public database intended as a resource for research on the immune response to SARS-CoV-2. The material from the prospective study consisted of cDNA or gDNA derived from T cells, B-cell-depleted T cells, or PBMCs. Where available, HLA class I and class II types were taken from metadata supplied by the sample provider and were not determined by assay-based typing.

This clone was detected only a few times. Its target antigen remains unknown. There are no base qualities to consult, and no much larger clone falls within one base. Participants in the prospective study were aged about 18 to 95 years, lived in 20 to 30 United States geographic areas, and enrolled through a virtual design. In the prospective study, cohorts were assigned on the basis of participant-reported clinical history obtained from a screening survey and a study questionnaire. Recovered participants in ImmuneRACE Cohort 3 were defined by two consecutive negative NP/OP PCR tests, clearance by a healthcare professional, or resolution of symptoms. In the prospective study, whole blood, serum and a nasopharyngeal or oropharyngeal swab were collected from each participant by mobile phlebotomists. Participants in the prospective study had the option to provide additional blood draws and questionnaires over a roughly two-month period. Prospective study blood samples were shipped either frozen or at room temperature before DNA extraction.

Summary of the overall study and its limitations: The amount of clinical and demographic metadata varied by source and participant and was provided uncurated.

TCRbeta CDR3 regions were amplified from genomic DNA using the immunoSEQ Assay, a bias-controlled multiplex PCR. The authors' pipeline ran thus. The number of nucleated cells in each sample was estimated from the amplification of reference gene primers within the assay. To quantify the absolute abundance of each unique TCRbeta CDR3 rearrangement, sequence reads were collapsed and filtered. For each sample, productive Simpson clonality was calculated as the square root of Simpson's diversity index across productive rearrangements. This immuneACCESS table, as held by TCRdb, lists in-frame sequences with V and J called but not all clones. Of the missing ones, under half trace to an unresolved V gene in checked studies; the others have no known cause. V and J calls and clone size come straight from that table; D and trimming were deduced from the DNA. The sample table holds 310,000 or so clones, of which just over 85% were seen once. Together, the top ten hold 10% of the sample.

This clonotype originated in a woman aged 18-29 years who had recovered from COVID-19. The sequenced sample was PBMCs or T cells enriched from blood (not recorded which).

The nucleotide sequence is given as TGTGCCAGCAGCTCAACGACAGGGTTTACAGGAGCTTTCTTT. Its protein is CASSSTTGFTGAFF. The sequence is built from TRBV11-2 and TRBJ1-1; 7 central bases correspond to TRBD1. The germline V gene provides CDR1 SGHAT and CDR2 FQNNGV. The CDR3 holds 14 amino acids from the cysteine to the phenylalanine. Only the CDR3 portion is preserved as DNA: 42 bases, with reading frame beginning at the first base. Compared with germline, V lacks 4 bases and J lacks 10 bases; bases without a gene match: 12. With the rest looked up from the reference TRBV11-2 and TRBJ1-1 genes rather than sequenced, the full variable domain is EAGVAQSPRYKIIEKRQSVAFWCNPISGHATLYWYQQILGQGPKLLIQFQNNGVVDDSQLPKDRFSAERLKGVDSTLKIQPAKLEDSAVYLCASSSTTGFTGAFFGQGTRLTVV.